The 21 T cell receptor beta chains given below trace back to one sample, sequenced in a study of blood T cell repertoires in COVID-19. Here immunoSEQ multiplex PCR was the method, and the copy in TCRdb shows in-frame clones only, minus some. The sample shows 200,000 to 250,000 clones, almost 85% of them seen only once. The sequenced sample consisted of peripheral blood. The receptors here all came from a middle-aged woman with acute or convalescent COVID-19.

CDR3 amino acids: CASSYDRAIYNEQFF. The CDR3 DNA is TGTGCCAGCAGTTACGACAGGGCGATATACAATGAGCAGTTCTTC. V usage is TRBV3-1 (or the pseudogene TRBV3-2) and J usage is TRBJ2-1; 7 bases are a match to TRBD1. CDR3 length: 15 residues. V lost 6 bases to trimming and J lost 4 bases; unmatched junction nucleotides: 9. CDR1 and CDR2 from the germline V gene are LGHDT and YNNKEL (reference sequence).

DNA of the CDR3: TGTGCCAGCAGCCAAGATCGAAGGACAGGGCGCCCGGGGGAAAAACTGTTTTTT. Translation gives CASSQDRRTGRPGEKLFF. This sequence joins TRBV3-1 (or the pseudogene TRBV3-2) and TRBJ1-4, with TRBD1 matching over 8 bases. The CDR3 sequence is 18 residues long. V lost 0 bases to trimming and J lost 8 bases; unmatched junction nucleotides: 14. The germline CDR1 and CDR2 sequences are LGHDT and YNNKEL (reference sequence).

The chain has TRBV3-1 (or the pseudogene TRBV3-2) and TRBJ1-6; D uncertain. The V gene's germline CDR1 is LGHDT and CDR2 YNNKEL (reference sequence). The ends were cut back, 4 bases at V and 0 bases at J, with 7 bases in the middle. This CDR3 is 15 amino acids long. The CDR3 nucleotides read TGTGCCAGCAGCCCCTTGAGCTCCTATAATTCACCCCTCCACTTT. Translation: CASSPLSSYNSPLHF.

The rearrangement links TRBV9 to TRBJ2-7; tentative D call: TRBD2 (5 bases). This CDR3 region has 14 residues. Trimming shortened V by 1 base and J by 1 base, and 9 bases separated the two germline ends. Germline V gives CDR1 SGDLS, CDR2 YYNGEE. CDR3 sequence reads: CASSVSWTSYEQYF. The DNA for the CDR3 is TGTGCCAGCAGCGTAAGCTGGACTTCCTACGAGCAGTACTTC.

In its sample, this clone was seen a few times. The J gene is TRBJ2-7, the V gene TRBV27, with TRBD1 matching 9 bases. CDR1 and CDR2 (germline): MNHEY, SMNVEV (reference sequence). V lost 4 bases to trimming and J lost 0 bases; unmatched junction nucleotides: 4. This CDR3 contains 15 residues. Here the CDR3 DNA reads TGTGCCAGCAGTTACACAGGGGGCGGCTCCTACGAGCAGTACTTC. Translation gives CASSYTGGGSYEQYF.

This clone was detected only once. The CDR3 DNA sequence: TGCAGCGTTGCTAGCGGAAGCACAGATACGCAGTATTTT. Translation gives CSVASGSTDTQYF. The chain uses TRBV29-1 and TRBJ2-3; TRBD2 agrees at 7 bases. The CDR3 sequence is 13 residues long. Germline V lookup: CDR1 SQVTM, CDR2 ANQGSEA. Trimming cost V 4 bases and J 0 bases; bases outside gene matches: 1.

The chain combines TRBV11-2 with TRBJ2-3; D might be TRBD2 (5 bases). V was pared by 2 bases and J by 2 bases, with 11 bases between. The germline V gene has CDR1 SGHAT and CDR2 FQNNGV. This CDR3 has 15 residues. The CDR3 protein is CASSLKGGHTDTQYF. The CDR3, as DNA: TGTGCCAGCAGCTTAAAAGGCGGGCACACAGATACGCAGTATTTT.

This clone was counted once. The chain is built from TRBV7-9 and TRBJ1-2, with D unresolved. Germline loops: CDR1 SEHNR, CDR2 FQNEAQ (reference sequence). This CDR3 contains 13 residues. V was trimmed by 2 bases and J by 6 bases, leaving 10 bases between them. The CDR3 reads CASSLSLMDGYTF. The CDR3 coding sequence is TGTGCCAGCAGCTTATCCCTAATGGATGGCTACACCTTC.

The chain carries TRBV5-1 and TRBJ2-3; no firm D call. The germline V gene encodes CDR1 SGHRS and CDR2 YFSETQ. V was pared by 4 bases and J by 0 bases, with 9 bases between. CDR3 length: 14 residues. The CDR3 nucleotides read TGCGCCAGCAGCACCCCTACTAGCACAGATACGCAGTATTTT. Translated, it gives CASSTPTSTDTQYF.

The V gene is TRBV5-6, the J gene TRBJ2-2; TRBD2 is a possible D gene (6 bases). Trimming left V 0 bases short and J 1 base short, with 10 bases between. This CDR3 is 16 amino acids long. From germline, CDR1 is SGHDT and CDR2 YYEEEE. CDR3 in amino acids: CASSLDAGRNTGELFF. CDR3 DNA sequence: TGTGCCAGCAGCTTGGACGCGGGAAGGAACACCGGGGAGCTGTTTTTT.

This clone was seen ten or more times. V and J are TRBV6-5 and TRBJ1-2; tentatively, D is TRBD1 (5 bases). V was pared by 5 bases and J by 2 bases, with 9 bases between. This CDR3 contains 13 residues. In germline, CDR1 is MNHEY, CDR2 SVGAGI. CDR3 bases: TGTGCCAGCAGTCAGACAGAGAACTATGGCTACACCTTC. It specifies CASSQTENYGYTF.

The chain uses TRBV18 and TRBJ2-7; 10 positions agree with TRBD1. Germline CDR1 is KGHSH and CDR2 is LQKENI. V was clipped by 2 bases and J by 4 bases; unmatched bases: 5. CDR3 length equals 15 residues. The CDR3 sequence: CASSPFGQGDYEQYF. The CDR3 DNA is TGTGCCAGCTCACCATTTGGACAGGGGGATTACGAGCAGTACTTC. Combining the CDR3 with reference TRBV18 and TRBJ2-7 gives the whole variable domain NAGVMQNPRHLVRRRGQEARLRCSPMKGHSHVYWYRQLPEEGLKFMVYLQKENIIDESGMPKERFSAEFPKEGPSILRIQQVVRGDSAAYFCASSPFGQGDYEQYFGPGTRLTVT.

V and J are TRBV12-5 and TRBJ1-4; D is undetermined. The V gene lost 0 bases and the J gene lost 6 bases, with 11 bases spanning the gap. The CDR3 covers 15 residues. Germline V gives CDR1 LGHNT, CDR2 FRNRAP. The CDR3 DNA follows: TGTGCTAGTGGTTTGGTAACCCCTAACCATGAAAAACTGTTTTTT. Translation: CASGLVTPNHEKLFF.

This chain connects TRBV3-1 (or the pseudogene TRBV3-2) to TRBJ2-1; the match to TRBD2 covers 11 bases. V shed 4 bases, J shed 6 bases, and the junction held 5 bases outside the gene matches. The CDR3 length is 15 residues. Germline CDR1 is LGHDT and CDR2 is YNNKEL (reference sequence). DNA of the CDR3: TGTGCCAGCAGCCCAACTAGCGGGAGTATCAATGAGCAGTTCTTC. This encodes CASSPTSGSINEQFF.

The CDR3 reads CASSPTIGRGDTDTQYF. CDR3 bases: TGTGCCAGCAGCCCTACTATTGGGCGGGGGGACACAGATACGCAGTATTTT. The genes are TRBV7-7 and TRBJ2-3, with 8 bases fitting TRBD2. With 5 bases clipped from V and 2 bases from J, the junction kept 12 bases outside the gene matches. Looked up from germline, CDR1 is SSHAT and CDR2 is FNYEAQ (reference sequence). The CDR3 totals 17 residues.

The chain links TRBV10-3 to TRBJ2-5; D is uncertain. CDR1 is ENHRY, CDR2 SYGVKD, per germline. The CDR3 spans 14 residues. V was trimmed by 0 bases and J by 2 bases, leaving 7 bases between them. The CDR3 spells CAISESGSQETQYF. The CDR3 DNA is TGTGCCATCAGTGAGTCCGGTTCTCAAGAGACCCAGTACTTC.

This clone came up a few times. The genes are TRBV5-1 and TRBJ1-2, with TRBD1 identical over 8 bases. The CDR3 sequence is 14 residues long. V lost 0 bases, J lost 7 bases, and 5 bases stayed unmatched. In germline, CDR1 is SGHRS, CDR2 YFSETQ. The CDR3 DNA follows: TGCGCCAGCAGCTTGGCAGGGGGCGAGGGTGGCTACACCTTC. This codes for CASSLAGGEGGYTF.

The chain uses TRBV11-2 and TRBJ2-4; maybe TRBD1 (8 bases). Germline CDR1 is SGHAT and CDR2 is FQNNGV. Trimming took off 5 bases at V and 3 bases at J, with 26 bases between the two ends. The CDR3 runs to 19 residues. CDR3 nucleotides: TGTGCCAGCAGCCGGGGGGCAGGGGGCGTCAAGACCGACAAAAACATTCAGTACTTC. It translates to CASSRGAGGVKTDKNIQYF.

Comments on this clone: Other DNA sequences in this specimen translate into the identical CDR3. V usage is TRBV4-3 and J usage is TRBJ2-7; 11 bases are shared with TRBD1. Germline V gives CDR1 LGHNA, CDR2 YSLEER. This CDR3 comprises 15 residues. V shed 0 bases and J 2 bases; nucleotides not matched to a gene: 0. The CDR3 loop reads CASSQEGQGAYEQYF. The CDR3 DNA reads TGCGCCAGCAGCCAAGAGGGACAGGGGGCCTACGAGCAGTACTTC.

The chain uses TRBV24-1 and TRBJ2-2; D remains unclear. The V and J ends lost 7 bases and 1 base respectively, with 6 bases between them. The germline CDR1 and CDR2 sequences are KGHDR and SFDVKD. The CDR3 is 13 amino acids. The CDR3 here is CATSDRNTGELFF. CDR3 bases: TGTGCCACCAGCGATCGGAACACCGGGGAGCTGTTTTTT.

The count of this clone is one. This chain uses TRBV5-1 with TRBJ1-4, with D perhaps TRBD1 (5 bases). The CDR3 sequence is 15 residues long. The V gene's germline CDR1 is SGHRS and CDR2 YFSETQ. Trimming left V 2 bases short and J 5 bases short, with 13 bases between. The CDR3 sequence is CASSLKGPQNEKLFF. CDR3 coding DNA: TGCGCCAGCAGCTTAAAGGGGCCTCAAAATGAAAAACTGTTTTTT.